The 17 T cell receptor beta chains below were found in one sample sequenced in a study of blood T cell repertoires in COVID-19. The data were produced by immunoSEQ multiplex PCR, yet TCRdb's version contains in-frame clones alone and is incomplete. The sample yields under 300,000 clones, around 90% seen once. Sample: PBMCs or T cells enriched from blood (not recorded which). These receptors were collected from a woman in her twenties or thirties with acute COVID-19.

This clone came up a few times. The chain couples TRBV19 to TRBJ2-7, with 11 bases that match TRBD1. The germline V gene has CDR1 LNHDA and CDR2 SQIVND (reference sequence). V dropped 8 bases and J dropped 2; count of bases not matched to a gene: 5. CDR3 size: 14 residues. The chain's CDR3 is CASWSGQGAYEQYF. In DNA, the CDR3 is TGTGCCAGTTGGTCGGGACAGGGGGCCTACGAGCAGTACTTC.

The chain has TRBV5-1 and TRBJ1-5; D uncertain. Looked up from germline, CDR1 is SGHRS and CDR2 is YFSETQ. CDR3 length equals 14 residues. The V and J ends lost 0 bases and 5 bases respectively, with 9 bases between them. CDR3 sequence reads: CASSLGLGDQPQHF. CDR3 coding DNA: TGCGCCAGCAGCTTGGGGTTGGGAGATCAGCCCCAGCATTTT.

The chain couples TRBV19 to TRBJ2-3; 10 positions agree with TRBD1. Germline-derived CDR1 and CDR2 are LNHDA and SQIVND (reference sequence). V lost 5 bases, J lost 3 bases, and 8 bases stayed unmatched. The CDR3 runs 16 residues. The CDR3 region has the DNA TGTGCCAGTAGTCTAGGACAGGGGGTGAGGACAGATACGCAGTATTTT. It specifies CASSLGQGVRTDTQYF. The entire variable domain, with the rest obtained from reference TRBV19 and TRBJ2-3, is as follows: DGGITQSPKYLFRKEGQNVTLSCEQNLNHDAMYWYRQDPGQGLRLIYYSQIVNDFQKGDIAEGYSVSREKKESFPLTVTSAQKNPTAFYLCASSLGQGVRTDTQYFGPGTRLTVL.

V usage is TRBV10-3 and J usage is TRBJ2-3, with TRBD2 matching over 14 bases. The CDR3 is 17 amino acids. From germline, CDR1 is ENHRY and CDR2 SYGVKD. V dropped 0 bases and J dropped 5; count of bases not matched to a gene: 4. CDR3 in amino acids: CAISESGLAGGGDTQYF. The DNA of the CDR3 is TGTGCCATCAGTGAGTCAGGACTAGCGGGAGGTGGAGATACGCAGTATTTT.

The chain joins TRBV3-1 (or the pseudogene TRBV3-2) to TRBJ1-2; no clear D. The V and J ends lost 1 base and 7 bases respectively, with 10 bases between them. The CDR3 has 13 amino acids. Germline V gene lookup returns CDR1 LGHDT and CDR2 YNNKEL (reference sequence). The CDR3, as DNA: TGTGCCAGCAGCCAAGCCGGGGTCGGTGGCTACACCTTC. Its protein is CASSQAGVGGYTF.

V usage is TRBV15 and J usage is TRBJ1-4, with D possibly TRBD1 on 5 matching bases. The CDR3 covers 15 residues. The V end was cut by 5 bases, the J end by 3 bases, with 13 bases between. CDR1 and CDR2 from the germline V gene are LNHNV and YYDKDF (reference sequence). This chain's CDR3 is CATSLGGEPNEKLFF. The CDR3 DNA is TGTGCCACCAGCCTCGGGGGGGAGCCTAATGAAAAACTGTTTTTT.

The genes are TRBV7-9 and TRBJ2-1, with D perhaps TRBD2 (6 bases). CDR1 and CDR2 from the germline V gene are SEHNR and FQNEAQ (reference sequence). The V gene lost 5 bases and the J gene lost 7 bases, with 21 bases spanning the gap. This CDR3 region has 16 residues. The CDR3 sequence is CASSREEFASPNEQFF. The CDR3 coding sequence is TGTGCCAGCAGCAGGGAGGAGTTTGCCTCCCCTAATGAGCAGTTCTTC.

The chain has TRBV11-3 and TRBJ2-3; 7 nucleotides line up with TRBD1. The V and J ends lost 5 bases and 4 bases, in that order; junction bases with no gene match: 9. This CDR3 comprises 15 residues. Germline CDR1 SGHNT, CDR2 YENEEA. The CDR3 reads CASSITGDVADTQYF. In DNA form, the CDR3 reads TGTGCCAGCAGCATAACAGGGGACGTCGCAGATACGCAGTATTTT.

J is TRBJ2-7 and V is TRBV5-1; TRBD1 is a possible D gene (6 bases). Looked up from germline, CDR1 is SGHRS and CDR2 is YFSETQ. The CDR3 sequence is 15 residues long. The V and J ends lost 0 bases and 3 bases respectively, with 13 bases between them. The CDR3 DNA is TGCGCCAGCAGCTTGGTGGACAGCCCCGGCTACGAGCAGTACTTC. Protein sequence: CASSLVDSPGYEQYF.

V and J are TRBV9 and TRBJ2-7; tentatively, D is TRBD1 (6 bases). This CDR3 region has 14 residues. Germline CDR1 SGDLS, CDR2 YYNGEE. Trimming took 3 bases from V and 0 from J, leaving 10 bases between them. This CDR3 reads CASSATGSSYEQYF. Written as DNA, the CDR3 is TGTGCCAGCAGCGCCACAGGGAGCTCCTACGAGCAGTACTTC.

This sequence joins TRBV4-1 and TRBJ2-2, with D possibly being TRBD1 (6 bases). V shed 0 bases and J shed 0 bases, with 8 bases lying between them. Germline V CDR1 and CDR2: MGHRA, YSYEKL. The CDR3 is made up of 16 amino acids. The CDR3 nucleotides are TGCGCCAGCAGCCAAGAAACAGGGACGAACACCGGGGAGCTGTTTTTT. It yields the protein CASSQETGTNTGELFF.

The chain carries TRBV6-6 and TRBJ2-1; 9 nucleotides line up with TRBD1. V lost 5 bases to trimming and J lost 8 bases; unmatched junction nucleotides: 7. The CDR3 has 14 amino acids. Germline CDR1 is MNHNY and CDR2 is SVGAGI (reference sequence). The CDR3 nucleotides read TGTGCCAGCAGTGCCGGGACAGGGCACGATGAGCAGTTCTTC. Translating gives CASSAGTGHDEQFF.

The rearrangement uses TRBV7-9 and TRBJ2-7; TRBD1 matches at 11 bases. Germline assignment: CDR1 SEHNR and CDR2 FQNEAQ (reference sequence). V gave up 6 bases and J gave up 1 base; unmatched junction bases: 11. The CDR3 totals 17 residues. This CDR3 is CASSLTGTGGLSYEQYF. In DNA form, the CDR3 reads TGTGCCAGCAGTCTTACCGGGACAGGGGGTTTATCCTACGAGCAGTACTTC.

This clone has just one count. The chain has TRBV7-2 and TRBJ2-7, with unresolved D. CDR1 and CDR2 (germline): SGHTA, FQGNSA. The length of the CDR3 is 13 residues. Trimming took 3 bases from V and 5 from J, leaving 11 bases between them. The CDR3 here is CASSFKARDEQYF. As DNA, the CDR3 is TGTGCCAGCAGCTTTAAAGCTCGGGACGAGCAGTACTTC.

This chain joins TRBV19 and TRBJ2-5; 7 positions agree with TRBD2. From germline, CDR1 is LNHDA and CDR2 SQIVND (reference sequence). The CDR3 is made up of 14 amino acids. J gave up 1 base and V 10 bases, and 9 bases lay outside the gene matches. Here the CDR3 reads CAIGGLAVQETQYF. The CDR3 DNA sequence: TGTGCCATCGGTGGGCTAGCGGTCCAAGAGACCCAGTACTTC.

This chain links TRBV7-6 with TRBJ1-1; no firm D call. V was pared by 4 bases and J by 2 bases, with 8 bases between. This CDR3 is 13 amino acids long. Germline assignment: CDR1 SGHVS and CDR2 FNYEAQ. This CDR3 reads CASSSTGNTEAFF. For the CDR3, the DNA is TGTGCCAGCAGCTCGACGGGTAACACTGAAGCTTTCTTT.

The chain uses TRBV6-5 and TRBJ1-1; D not resolved. With 11 bases removed from V and 3 bases from J, the gap between germline ends came to 16 bases. Germline CDR1 MNHEY, CDR2 SVGAGI. There are 13 residues in the CDR3. For the CDR3, the DNA is TGTGCCGGAATTGACTCCAAGCACACTGAAGCTTTCTTT. Protein product: CAGIDSKHTEAFF.